This T cell receptor (beta chain) emerged from a study of cytomegalovirus exposure and HLA in healthy donors. The study ran its PCR with 60 Vbeta and 13 Jbeta primers. TCRdb keeps only in-frame clones here, not all; method: immunoSEQ multiplex PCR. This table holds some 170,000 clones, approximately 80% found once. V was clipped by 2 bases and J by 1 base; unmatched bases: 0. This CDR3 spans 14 amino acids. This receptor was obtained from a man aged 30 to 45 in good health and CMV-seronegative. The sample was PBMCs. The chain employs TRBV23-1 and TRBJ2-7, with 9 bases that match TRBD1. TRBV23-1 qualifies as an ORF whose function is uncertain. The CDR3 region has the DNA TGCGCCAGCAGTCAAGGGACAGGGTCCTACGAGCAGTACTTC. Amino acid sequence: CASSQGTGSYEQYF.